The clone carrying this T cell receptor beta chain was recorded a few times. This CDR3 has 19 amino acids. V was pared by 5 bases and J by 2 bases, with 25 bases between. Germline V CDR1 and CDR2: LNHNV, YYDKDF (reference sequence). Recruitment covered over 20 US areas and drew participants whose ages spanned roughly 18 to 89 years. Clones were read by immunoSEQ multiplex PCR, and TCRdb kept only the in-frame ones, dropping some. The table has 150,000 to 200,000 clones, approximately 80% seen once; the top ten hold approximately 15%. This sample is part of a study of blood T cell repertoires in COVID-19. Study at large: Sample material is recorded as cDNA or gDNA derived from T cells, B-cell-depleted T cells, or PBMCs.

This TCR was sampled from a man aged 55 to 70 who had been exposed to COVID-19. The sample comprised PBMCs or T cells enriched from blood (not recorded which). The chain couples TRBV15 to TRBJ1-5, with D possibly TRBD1 on 6 matching bases. CDR3 amino acids: CATSLGQHENLIRNQPQHF. DNA of the CDR3: TGTGCCACCAGCCTAGGACAGCATGAGAACCTAATCCGCAATCAGCCCCAGCATTTT.